The clone carrying this TCR beta chain has a handful of counts. The source material, RNA transcripts, was used to amplify TCR beta CDR3 regions. HTBI primers were employed in a first-round RT-PCR of the TCR CDR3. TCRdb fed the multiplex PCR reads into MiXCR, producing one record per CDR3 protein. Here the sample spans some 490,000 distinct CDR3 sequences, roughly 16% being singletons. Patients with ophthalmopathy all had a Clinical Activity Score of at least 3, a NOSPECS grade of at least 4 and duration under 3 months. Patients were excluded because of uncontrolled infection, other autoimmune disease, pregnancy or lactation. CDR3 length equals 10 residues. Germline assignment: CDR1 DFQATT and CDR2 SNEGSKA (reference sequence). V dropped 3 bases and J dropped 14 bases, with 13 bases sitting between them. This sample was taken from a study of T cells in Graves' hyperthyroidism and ophthalmopathy. At the level of the study: Specimen type is peripheral blood, collected at initial diagnosis prior to any treatment.

This receptor was identified in a woman in her twenties or thirties with Graves' ophthalmopathy. This chain joins TRBV20-1 and TRBJ1-1; the D gene is possibly TRBD1 (6 bases). Sequenced material: blood. Here the CDR3 reads CSARETDSFF. The CDR3 DNA follows: TGCAGTGCTAGGGAAACGGACAGCTTCTTT.